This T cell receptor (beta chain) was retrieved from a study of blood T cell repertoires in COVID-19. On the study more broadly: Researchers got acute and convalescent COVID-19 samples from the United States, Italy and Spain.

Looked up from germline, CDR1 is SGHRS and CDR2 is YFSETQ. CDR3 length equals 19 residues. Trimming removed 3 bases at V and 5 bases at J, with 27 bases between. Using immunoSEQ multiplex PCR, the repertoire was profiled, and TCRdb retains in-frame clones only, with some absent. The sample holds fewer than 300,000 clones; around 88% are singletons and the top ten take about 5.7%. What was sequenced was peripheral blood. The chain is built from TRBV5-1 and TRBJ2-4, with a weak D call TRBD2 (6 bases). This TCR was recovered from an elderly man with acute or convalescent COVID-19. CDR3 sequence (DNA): TGCGCCAGCAGCTCATTGGGGGGATCGGTCTCCGGAGGGGAAAACATTCAGTACTTC. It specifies CASSSLGGSVSGGENIQYF.